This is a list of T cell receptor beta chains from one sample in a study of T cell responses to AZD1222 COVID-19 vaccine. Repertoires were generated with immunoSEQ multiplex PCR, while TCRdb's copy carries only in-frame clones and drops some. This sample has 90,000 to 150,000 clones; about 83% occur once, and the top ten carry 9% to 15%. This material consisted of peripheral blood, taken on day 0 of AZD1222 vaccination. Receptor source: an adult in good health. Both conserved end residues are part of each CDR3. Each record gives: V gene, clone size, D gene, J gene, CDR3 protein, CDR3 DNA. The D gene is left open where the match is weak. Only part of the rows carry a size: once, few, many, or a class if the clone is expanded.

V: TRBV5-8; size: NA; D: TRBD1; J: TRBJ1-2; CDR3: CASSSGQGAYGYTF; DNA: TGTGCCAGCAGCAGCGGACAGGGGGCTTATGGCTACACCTTC
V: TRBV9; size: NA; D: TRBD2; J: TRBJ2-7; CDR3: CASSVGGRAYEQYF; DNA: TGTGCCAGCAGCGTGGGCGGGAGGGCCTACGAGCAGTACTTC
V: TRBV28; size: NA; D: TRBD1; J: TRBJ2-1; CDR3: CASSPGTGYLNEQFF; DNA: TGTGCCAGCAGTCCCGGGACAGGGTATCTCAATGAGCAGTTCTTC
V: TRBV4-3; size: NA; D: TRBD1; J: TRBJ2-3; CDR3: CASSQPGTGTDTQYF; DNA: TGCGCCAGCAGCCAACCCGGGACAGGCACAGATACGCAGTATTTT
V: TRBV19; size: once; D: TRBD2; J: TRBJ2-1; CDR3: CASKTGGDSYNEQFF; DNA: TGTGCCAGTAAGACGGGAGGGGACTCCTACAATGAGCAGTTCTTC
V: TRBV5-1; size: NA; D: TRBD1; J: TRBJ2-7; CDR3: CASSYDRGGFGQYF; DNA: TGCGCCAGCAGCTACGACAGGGGTGGTTTTGGGCAGTACTTC
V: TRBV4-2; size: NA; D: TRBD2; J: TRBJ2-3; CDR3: CASSQQVGSGRLSSTDTQYF; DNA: TGTGCCAGCAGCCAACAAGTGGGTAGCGGGAGGTTATCTAGCACAGATACGCAGTATTTT
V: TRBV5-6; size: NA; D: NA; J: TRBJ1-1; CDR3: CASTIGSWGTEAFF; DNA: TGTGCCAGCACTATCGGATCATGGGGGACTGAAGCTTTCTTT
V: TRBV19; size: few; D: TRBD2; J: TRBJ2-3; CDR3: CASTSWPRLAELRSTDTQYF; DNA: TGTGCCAGTACCTCCTGGCCCAGACTAGCGGAGCTTCGGAGCACAGATACGCAGTATTTT
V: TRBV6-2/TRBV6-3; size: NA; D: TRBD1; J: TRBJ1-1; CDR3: CASSQQGARTEAFF; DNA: TGTGCCAGCAGTCAACAGGGGGCACGCACTGAAGCTTTCTTT
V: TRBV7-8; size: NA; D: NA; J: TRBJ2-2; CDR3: CASSLRSAYTGELFF; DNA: TGTGCCAGCAGCTTACGTAGCGCCTACACCGGGGAGCTGTTTTTT
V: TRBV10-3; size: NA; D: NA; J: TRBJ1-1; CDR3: CAISVRGLDTEAFF; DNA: TGTGCCATCAGTGTACGGGGATTGGACACTGAAGCTTTCTTT
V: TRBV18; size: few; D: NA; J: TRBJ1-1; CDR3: CASSMTEGDTEAFF; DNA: TGTGCCAGCTCAATGACAGAAGGGGACACTGAAGCTTTCTTT
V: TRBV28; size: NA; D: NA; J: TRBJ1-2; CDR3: CASSLSGDYGYTF; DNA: TGTGCCAGCAGTTTATCAGGGGACTATGGCTACACCTTC
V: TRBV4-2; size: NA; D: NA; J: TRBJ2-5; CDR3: CASSPGAGRETQYF; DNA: TGTGCCAGCAGCCCAGGGGCGGGAAGGGAGACCCAGTACTTC
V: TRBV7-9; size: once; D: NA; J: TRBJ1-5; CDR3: CASIEGASNQPQHF; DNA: TGTGCCAGCATAGAAGGGGCGAGCAATCAGCCCCAGCATTTT
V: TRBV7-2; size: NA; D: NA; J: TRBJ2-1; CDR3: CASSLDSGTYNEQFF; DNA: TGTGCCAGCAGCTTAGACTCGGGCACCTACAATGAGCAGTTCTTC
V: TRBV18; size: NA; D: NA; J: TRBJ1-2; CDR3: CASSSMGGAEGYTF; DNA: TGTGCCAGCTCGTCGATGGGGGGCGCAGAAGGCTACACCTTC
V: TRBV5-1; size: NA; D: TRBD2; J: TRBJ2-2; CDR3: CASSLSSGSRTGELFF; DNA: TGCGCCAGCAGCTTGTCTAGCGGGAGTAGGACCGGGGAGCTGTTTTTT
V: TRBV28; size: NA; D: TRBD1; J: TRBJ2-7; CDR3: CASSLTRQGLVYEQYF; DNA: TGTGCCAGCAGTTTAACAAGACAGGGGCTCGTTTACGAGCAGTACTTC
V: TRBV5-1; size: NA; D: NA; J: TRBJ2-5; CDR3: CASSLGHQVTQYF; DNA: TGCGCCAGCAGCTTGGGACACCAGGTGACCCAGTACTTC
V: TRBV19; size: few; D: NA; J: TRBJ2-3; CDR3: CASSIADGTDTQYF; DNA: TGTGCCAGTAGTATAGCGGACGGCACAGATACGCAGTATTTT
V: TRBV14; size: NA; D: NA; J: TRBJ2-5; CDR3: CASSQNPETQYF; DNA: TGTGCCAGCAGTCAGAACCCAGAGACCCAGTACTTC
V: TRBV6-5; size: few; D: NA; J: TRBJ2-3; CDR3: CASSSLLTQYF; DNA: TGTGCCAGCAGTTCACTACTAACGCAGTATTTT
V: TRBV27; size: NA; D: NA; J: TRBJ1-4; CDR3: CASRTDRVNEKLFF; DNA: TGTGCCAGCAGGACGGACAGAGTCAATGAAAAACTGTTTTTT
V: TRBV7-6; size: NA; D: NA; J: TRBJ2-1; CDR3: CASSLSTGLGTNNEQFF; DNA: TGTGCCAGCAGCTTGTCAACAGGACTCGGGACAAACAATGAGCAGTTCTTC
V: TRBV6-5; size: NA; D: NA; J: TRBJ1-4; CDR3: CASSLGGQFEKLFF; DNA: TGTGCCAGCAGCCTGGGGGGGCAGTTTGAAAAACTGTTTTTT
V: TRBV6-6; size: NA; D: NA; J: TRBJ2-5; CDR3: CASSYFRTLEETQYF; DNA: TGTGCCAGCAGTTACTTTAGGACCCTCGAAGAGACCCAGTACTTC
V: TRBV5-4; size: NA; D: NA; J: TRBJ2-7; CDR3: CASSAGPQGVEQYF; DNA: TGTGCCAGCAGCGCCGGGCCCCAGGGTGTCGAGCAGTACTTC
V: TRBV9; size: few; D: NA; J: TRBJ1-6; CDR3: CASSLTGNHSPLHF; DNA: TGTGCCAGCAGCCTCACAGGGAACCATTCACCCCTCCACTTT